One and the same sample provided the 22 T cell receptor beta chains below, sequenced in a study of PD-1 blockade in classical Hodgkin lymphoma. With no exception, relapse followed autologous stem cell transplantation in all patients, and brentuximab vedotin exposure varied. TCRdb keeps only in-frame clones here, not all; method: immunoSEQ multiplex PCR. The sample carries 50,000 to 75,000 clones, around 89% recorded once. The sequenced sample was peripheral blood mononuclear cells (PBMCs), obtained at baseline. The receptors come from a human donor with classical Hodgkin lymphoma.

The chain is built from TRBV7-9 and TRBJ2-5; either TRBD1 or TRBD2 may supply D (5 bases each). V lost 5 bases, J lost 7 bases, and 17 bases lay in between. The CDR3 runs to 14 residues. Germline CDR1 is SEHNR and CDR2 is FQNEAQ (reference sequence). CDR3 protein: CASSPADTGGTQYF. The CDR3 nucleotides are TGTGCCAGCAGCCCCGCTGACACTGGGGGGACCCAGTACTTC.

The chain employs TRBV11-3 and TRBJ2-1; D is ambiguous. Trimming took off 3 bases at V and 10 bases at J, with 13 bases between the two ends. The CDR3 consists of 13 residues. Germline-derived CDR1 and CDR2 are SGHNT and YENEEA. The CDR3 region has the DNA TGTGCCAGCAGCTTGGACGGCCCTGGGGAGCAGTTCTTC. Encoded protein: CASSLDGPGEQFF.

The CDR3 DNA sequence: TGTGCCACCAGCAGACAGGGGCACAGCTCTGGGGCCAACGTCCTGACTTTC. Translating gives CATSRQGHSSGANVLTF. This sequence joins TRBV15 and TRBJ2-6; D is possibly TRBD1 (6 bases). Trimming took 2 bases from V and 0 from J, leaving 11 bases between them. The germline gives CDR1 LNHNV, CDR2 YYDKDF (reference sequence). There are 17 residues in the CDR3.

The chain joins TRBV14 to TRBJ2-1; TRBD2 matches at 9 bases. The J segment lost 5 bases and the V segment lost 0 bases, leaving 14 bases of the junction unmatched. From germline, CDR1 is SGHDN and CDR2 FVKESK. The CDR3 covers 19 residues. In DNA, the CDR3 is TGTGCCAGCAGCCAAGATTCCTGGCGGGGGGGCCATATTAACAATGAGCAGTTCTTC. It specifies CASSQDSWRGGHINNEQFF.

The genes are TRBV6-5 and TRBJ1-1; D possibly corresponds to TRBD1 (6 bases). CDR1 is MNHEY and CDR2 is SVGAGI in the germline V gene. The CDR3 runs 14 residues. Trimming shortened V by 0 bases and J by 4 bases, and 9 bases separated the two germline ends. CDR3 residues: CASSYSGGGTEAFF. The CDR3 nucleotides read TGTGCCAGCAGTTACTCAGGGGGAGGCACTGAAGCTTTCTTT.

This chain uses TRBV9 with TRBJ2-7; possibly TRBD1 for D (5 bases). Germline V gene data show CDR1 as SGDLS and CDR2 as YYNGEE. The CDR3 length is 14 residues. V was trimmed by 0 bases and J by 2 bases, leaving 9 bases between them. The CDR3 DNA reads as TGTGCCAGCAGCGTAGGTGTAGGGGCCTACGAGCAGTACTTC. Translation: CASSVGVGAYEQYF.

The chain employs TRBV6-6 and TRBJ1-3, with 7 positions matching TRBD1. Germline CDR1 reads MNHNY; CDR2 reads SVGAGI (reference sequence). Trimming took 2 bases from V and 4 from J; bases not matched to a gene: 8. The CDR3 loop spans 16 amino acids. The CDR3 protein is CASSYAYRGIGNTIYF. The CDR3 DNA is TGTGCCAGCAGTTACGCGTACAGGGGAATAGGAAACACCATATATTTT.

The CDR3 DNA reads TGTGCCAGCAGCCGCGTGGACAGGGGAAGAAGCGAGCAGTACTTC. This codes for CASSRVDRGRSEQYF. The chain recombines TRBV9 with TRBJ2-7; TRBD1 agrees at 9 bases. V trimming: 4 bases; J trimming: 6 bases; junction bases outside the gene matches: 11. Germline CDR1 is SGDLS and CDR2 is YYNGEE. The CDR3 has 15 residues.

The chain recombines TRBV7-9 with TRBJ1-2; no definite D call. Trimming cost V 8 bases and J 5 bases, with 18 bases left between them. The CDR3 loop spans 14 amino acids. Germline V CDR1 and CDR2: SEHNR, FQNEAQ (reference sequence). The CDR3 region has the DNA TGTGCCAGCCACCTCCTCCCGCATTCGTATGGCTACACCTTC. Translating gives CASHLLPHSYGYTF.

The chain employs TRBV29-1 and TRBJ2-1; 11 nucleotides match TRBD2. J was trimmed by 3 bases and V by 7 bases; bases with no gene match: 5. CDR1 is SQVTM, CDR2 ANQGSEA, per germline. The CDR3 runs to 14 residues. Written as DNA, the CDR3 is TGCAGCGCGGAGGGGACTAGCGGCTACAATGAGCAGTTCTTC. This sequence encodes CSAEGTSGYNEQFF.

The chain joins TRBV6-1 to TRBJ2-7; the D gene could be TRBD1 or TRBD2 (5 bases each). This CDR3 has 14 amino acids. Trimming left V 3 bases short and J 1 base short, with 10 bases between. Looked up from germline, CDR1 is MNHNS and CDR2 is SASEGT. The CDR3 loop reads CASSDGGDSYEQYF. Here the CDR3 DNA reads TGTGCCAGCAGTGATGGGGGAGATTCCTACGAGCAGTACTTC.

The chain uses TRBV6-5 and TRBJ2-7, with 7 bases lining up with TRBD1. Germline V gene lookup returns CDR1 MNHEY and CDR2 SVGAGI. The length of the CDR3 is 14 residues. With 6 bases clipped from V and 0 bases from J, the junction kept 5 bases outside the gene matches. This CDR3 reads CASSSRDSSYEQYF. As DNA, the CDR3 is TGTGCCAGCAGCTCCCGGGACAGCTCCTACGAGCAGTACTTC.

The chain employs TRBV30 and TRBJ2-4, with a tentative D call TRBD1 (6 bases). Germline V gene sequence: CDR1 GTSNPN, CDR2 SVGIG (reference sequence). The CDR3 consists of 13 residues. V lost 2 bases and J lost 15, with 20 bases in between. CDR3 nucleotides: TGTGCCTGGAGTCCGGGACACACCATCAGGGGGTACTTC. It yields the protein CAWSPGHTIRGYF.

This rearrangement joins TRBV9 to TRBJ2-3; 9 positions agree with TRBD2. Per the germline V gene, CDR1 is SGDLS and CDR2 is YYNGEE. This CDR3 comprises 16 residues. V was pared by 7 bases and J by 5 bases, with 14 bases of the junction left unmatched. The DNA of the CDR3 is TGTGCCAGCCGCCCCCCCTTAGCGGGGGAGGGAGATACGCAGTATTTT. Its translation is CASRPPLAGEGDTQYF.

This chain uses TRBV5-1 with TRBJ1-1; TRBD1 matches 8 bases. Germline assignment: CDR1 SGHRS and CDR2 YFSETQ. This CDR3 has 15 residues. V dropped 4 bases and J dropped 4; count of bases not matched to a gene: 9. The CDR3 coding sequence is TGCGCCAGCAGCCCACGGACAGGGAAAATCACTGAAGCTTTCTTT. Encoded protein: CASSPRTGKITEAFF. Complete variable domain (other parts from reference TRBV5-1 and TRBJ1-1): KAGVTQTPRYLIKTRGQQVTLSCSPISGHRSVSWYQQTPGQGLQFLFEYFSETQRNKGNFPGRFSGRQFSNSRSEMNVSTLELGDSALYLCASSPRTGKITEAFFGQGTRLTVV.

CDR3 amino acids: CASSTLSGTGAGEQFF. The CDR3 region has the DNA TGTGCCAGTAGTACCCTATCCGGGACAGGGGCAGGTGAGCAGTTCTTC. This sequence joins TRBV19 and TRBJ2-1; the match to TRBD1 covers 10 bases. The V gene end was trimmed by 4 bases and the J gene end by 9 bases; junction bases not matched to a gene: 12. The CDR3 is 16 residues long. Germline CDR1 LNHDA, CDR2 SQIVND (reference sequence).

This chain connects TRBV7-9 to TRBJ1-6; 8 bases align to TRBD1. Trimming cost V 6 bases and J 0 bases; bases outside gene matches: 13. This CDR3 region has 19 residues. The germline CDR1 and CDR2 sequences are SEHNR and FQNEAQ (reference sequence). CDR3 bases: TGTGCCAGCAGTCAGACAGGGGAGATTTGGAGCTCCTATAATTCACCCCTCCACTTT. It specifies CASSQTGEIWSSYNSPLHF.

J is TRBJ1-3 and V is TRBV15; TRBD1 agrees at 12 bases. J gave up 4 bases and V 0 bases, and 7 bases lay outside the gene matches. The CDR3 is 18 amino acids. Germline CDR1 reads LNHNV; CDR2 reads YYDKDF (reference sequence). The CDR3 protein is CATSREGQGASWGNTIYF. CDR3 nucleotides: TGTGCCACCAGCAGAGAGGGACAGGGGGCATCGTGGGGAAACACCATATATTTT.

This clone was seen a single time. The rearrangement links TRBV5-5 to TRBJ1-4; TRBD1 aligns across 9 bases. The ends lost 3 bases at V and 7 bases at J; junction bases unmatched: 7. This CDR3 is 15 amino acids long. Per germline, CDR1 SGHKS and CDR2 YYEKEE (reference sequence). This CDR3 is CASSSHRGLSEKLFF. DNA for the CDR3: TGTGCCAGCAGCTCCCACAGGGGGCTAAGTGAAAAACTGTTTTTT.

The genes are TRBV9 and TRBJ2-5; 10 nucleotides line up with TRBD2. The ends lost 3 bases at V and 4 bases at J; junction bases unmatched: 6. Germline CDR1 and CDR2: SGDLS and YYNGEE. CDR3 length equals 15 residues. The CDR3 reads CASSGSGGSGETQYF. CDR3 bases: TGTGCCAGCAGCGGTAGCGGGGGGTCGGGAGAGACCCAGTACTTC.

The rearrangement joins TRBV6-5 to TRBJ1-2; D is unclear. This CDR3 comprises 14 residues. The ends were cut back, 6 bases at V and 2 bases at J, with 13 bases in the middle. In germline, CDR1 is MNHEY, CDR2 SVGAGI. CDR3 sequence (DNA): TGTGCCAGCAGCACGGACGCAGGAAACTATGGCTACACCTTC. The encoded protein is CASSTDAGNYGYTF.

The rearrangement joins TRBV10-2 to TRBJ2-2; 11 bases are a match to TRBD1. The V and J ends lost 8 bases and 3 bases, in that order; junction bases with no gene match: 5. In germline, CDR1 is WSHSY, CDR2 SAAADI. This CDR3 region has 15 residues. The CDR3 loop is CASSRDRGDTGELFF. The CDR3 region has the DNA TGCGCCAGCTCCAGGGACAGGGGGGACACCGGGGAGCTGTTTTTT.